Listed here are 17 T cell receptor beta chains from one sample, sequenced in a study of T cell repertoires in ileal Crohn's disease. The protocol was immunoSEQ multiplex PCR, while the TCRdb copy is restricted to in-frame clones and leaves out a portion. The data hold roughly 13,000 clones, with more than 80% observed a single time. Described time point: neoterminal ileum biopsy at postoperative endoscopy, about 6 months after surgery. Sequenced sample: ileal tissue. The receptor source for this set is an adult with Crohn's disease.

This clone showed up just once. CDR3 amino acids: CASRPRTDPYEQYF. For the CDR3, the DNA is TGTGCCAGCAGGCCAAGGACAGATCCCTACGAGCAGTACTTC. V is TRBV27 and J is TRBJ2-7, with D perhaps matching TRBD1 (6 bases). Germline V gene data show CDR1 as MNHEY and CDR2 as SMNVEV (reference sequence). V was pared by 6 bases and J by 2 bases, with 14 bases between. CDR3 size: 14 residues.

The chain combines TRBV5-6 with TRBJ1-1; 7 bases fit TRBD1. The CDR3 spans 15 residues. Germline CDR1 is SGHDT and CDR2 is YYEEEE. The ends lost 0 bases at V and 5 bases at J; junction bases unmatched: 7. The CDR3 bases are TGTGCCAGCAGCTTGGCCGGTCAGGGGGAGACTGAAGCTTTCTTT. Translating it yields CASSLAGQGETEAFF.

This clone was counted only a few times. CDR3 coding DNA: TGTGCCTGGAGTGTACGAAGGCCAGGGGGCAATCAGCCCCAGCATTTT. Residues: CAWSVRRPGGNQPQHF. The chain combines TRBV30 with TRBJ1-5; a possible D gene is TRBD1 (6 bases). Between the trimmed V and J ends, which lost 0 bases and 2 bases, there was a span of 14 bases. Germline V gene data show CDR1 as GTSNPN and CDR2 as SVGIG (reference sequence). The CDR3 is 16 amino acids. The whole variable domain, remainder taken from reference TRBV30 and TRBJ1-5, is SQTIHQWPATLVQPVGSPLSLECTVEGTSNPNLYWYRQAAGRGLQLLFYSVGIGQISSEVPQNLSASRPQDRQFILSSKKLLLSDSGFYLCAWSVRRPGGNQPQHFGDGTRLSIL.

The V call is TRBV11-2, the J call TRBJ1-2; D call uncertain. Germline CDR1 SGHAT, CDR2 FQNNGV. The CDR3 covers 16 residues. V dropped 0 bases and J dropped 5 bases, with 16 bases sitting between them. The CDR3 nucleotides read TGTGCCAGCAGCTTAGATTCAGGTCTGGGAGTTTATGGCTACACCTTC. Translating gives CASSLDSGLGVYGYTF.

CDR3 coding DNA: TGCGCCAGCAGCCAAGAAAGGAGTAGCGGGAGAGCGCAGTACTTC. This codes for CASSQERSSGRAQYF. The chain carries TRBV4-1 and TRBJ2-7; 9 nucleotides match TRBD2. With 0 bases clipped from V and 9 bases from J, the junction kept 9 bases outside the gene matches. The CDR3 length is 15 residues. Germline loops: CDR1 MGHRA, CDR2 YSYEKL.

The chain employs TRBV15 and TRBJ1-2; tentatively, D is TRBD1 (5 bases). The CDR3 is 13 residues long. In germline, CDR1 is LNHNV, CDR2 YYDKDF (reference sequence). Between the trimmed V and J ends, which lost 8 bases and 5 bases, there was a span of 15 bases. The CDR3 region is CATGRGLKYGYTF. The CDR3, as DNA: TGTGCCACCGGTAGGGGTCTTAAATATGGCTACACCTTC.

The genes are TRBV7-9 and TRBJ2-5; 10 positions match TRBD2. The CDR3 consists of 15 residues. CDR1 and CDR2 from the germline V gene are SEHNR and FQNEAQ (reference sequence). V was clipped by 3 bases and J by 3 bases; unmatched bases: 4. CDR3 sequence (DNA): TGTGCCAGCAGCTTGAGGCTAGCGGGAGAAGAGACCCAGTACTTC. Its translation: CASSLRLAGEETQYF.

The chain is built from TRBV2 and TRBJ2-7; 9 bases align to TRBD1. The V gene's germline CDR1 is SNHLY and CDR2 FYNNEI. J gave up 6 bases and V 6 bases, and 12 bases lay outside the gene matches. This CDR3 has 15 amino acids. The CDR3 loop is CASSPAPQGAAEQYF. CDR3 bases: TGTGCCAGCAGCCCCGCCCCACAGGGGGCGGCCGAGCAGTACTTC.

The chain recombines TRBV18 with TRBJ2-2; no clear D gene. Germline V CDR1 and CDR2: KGHSH, LQKENI. The CDR3 length is 14 residues. Trimming left V 7 bases short and J 1 base short, with 10 bases between. The CDR3 here is CASLGVGNTGELFF. The CDR3 DNA reads as TGTGCCAGCTTAGGAGTTGGGAACACCGGGGAGCTGTTTTTT.

The chain joins TRBV19 to TRBJ2-7; possibly TRBD2 for D (5 bases). The ends were cut back, 5 bases at V and 4 bases at J, with 12 bases in the middle. CDR3 size: 13 residues. Germline assignment: CDR1 LNHDA and CDR2 SQIVND (reference sequence). The CDR3 DNA reads TGTGCCAGTAGTCTACGGAGAGGGTACGAGCAGTACTTC. It yields the protein CASSLRRGYEQYF. Full variable domain (remainder filled in from reference TRBV19 and TRBJ2-7): DGGITQSPKYLFRKEGQNVTLSCEQNLNHDAMYWYRQDPGQGLRLIYYSQIVNDFQKGDIAEGYSVSREKKESFPLTVTSAQKNPTAFYLCASSLRRGYEQYFGPGTRLTVT.

The rearrangement joins TRBV2 to TRBJ1-5; 12 nucleotides match TRBD1. Trimming removed 6 bases from V and 6 bases from J; junction bases left unmatched: 6. The CDR3 contains 15 residues. Germline values: CDR1 SNHLY, CDR2 FYNNEI. In DNA, the CDR3 is TGTGCCAGCAGGAAGGGACAGGGGGCAGGTCAGCCCCAGCATTTT. This encodes CASRKGQGAGQPQHF.

The chain has TRBV5-6 and TRBJ1-1; the D is unclear. V lost 4 bases to trimming and J lost 0 bases, with 4 bases between them. Germline CDR1 is SGHDT and CDR2 is YYEEEE. The CDR3 has 12 amino acids. The DNA of the CDR3 is TGTGCCAGCAGCGACTTGAACACTGAAGCTTTCTTT. This gives the protein CASSDLNTEAFF.

The genes are TRBV28 and TRBJ1-1; D uncertain. CDR1 and CDR2 from the germline V gene are MDHEN and SYDVKM. V lost 4 bases, J lost 3 bases, and 15 bases lay in between. The CDR3 has 15 residues. The CDR3 sequence is CASSSRRPADTEAFF. The CDR3 nucleotides are TGTGCCAGCAGTTCCCGAAGACCGGCGGACACTGAAGCTTTCTTT.

This chain connects TRBV28 to TRBJ1-1, with D possibly being TRBD1 (6 bases). Trimming left V 4 bases short and J 5 bases short, with 17 bases between. CDR3 size: 15 residues. Germline V lookup: CDR1 MDHEN, CDR2 SYDVKM. The CDR3 loop is CASSSWSGGRTEAFF. The CDR3 nucleotides read TGTGCCAGCAGTTCGTGGTCGGGGGGGCGGACTGAAGCTTTCTTT.

This clone was detected only a few times. The chain recombines TRBV6-5 with TRBJ1-5, with D tentatively TRBD1 (6 bases). Looked up from germline, CDR1 is MNHEY and CDR2 is SVGAGI. V shed 5 bases and J shed 3 bases, with 14 bases lying between them. This CDR3 contains 15 residues. The CDR3 loop reads CASSKASGDNQPQHF. The DNA of the CDR3 is TGTGCCAGCAGTAAGGCTTCAGGGGACAATCAGCCCCAGCATTTT.

The gene calls are TRBV18 and TRBJ1-2; no reliable D call. The germline V gene has CDR1 KGHSH and CDR2 LQKENI. The germline V and J ends were trimmed by 2 bases and 6 bases, with 13 bases remaining between them. This CDR3 comprises 14 residues. This CDR3 is CASSPSNEGDGYTF. The CDR3 region has the DNA TGTGCCAGCTCACCAAGCAACGAGGGCGATGGCTACACCTTC.

A note on this clone: Other DNA sequences in the sample encode the same CDR3. The chain employs TRBV27 and TRBJ2-2, with a weak D call TRBD2 (6 bases). The CDR3 totals 14 residues. Trimming removed 6 bases at V and 2 bases at J, with 10 bases between. Germline values: CDR1 MNHEY, CDR2 SMNVEV (reference sequence). The CDR3 spells CASRTGLNTGELFF. CDR3 coding DNA: TGTGCCAGCAGGACGGGACTCAACACCGGGGAGCTGTTTTTT.